Each of the 31 T cell receptor beta chains below was sequenced from the same sample in a study of T cells expressing NK-cell markers (dated by TCRdb to 2020 to 2022). The method behind the library was 5' RACE. Sequenced on an Illumina HiSeq 2000. TCRdb reprocessed the reads and lists each CDR3 protein sequence as a single entry, with no DNA. This sample's table carries under 200,000 distinct CDR3 sequences. The ten most abundant clones make up less than 20% of the sample. The sample was blood T cells: a sorted CD56 or NKG2C T cell subset, CD4+ or CD8+ T cells, or bulk PBMC T cells (not recorded which). These receptors came from a woman between 18 and 75 years old in good health.

This chain joins TRBV29-1 and TRBJ2-5; TCRdb calls TRBD1, which cannot be checked without DNA. CDR1 and CDR2 (germline): SQVTM, ANQGSEA. The CDR3 totals 14 residues. CDR3 amino acids: CSVPRESSSQTQYF.

V is TRBV20-1 and J is TRBJ2-3; TCRdb's D call of TRBD1 is untestable without DNA. Germline V gene lookup returns CDR1 DFQATT and CDR2 SNEGSKA (reference sequence). The CDR3 has 15 residues. CDR3 amino acids: CSARESRTTSDTQYF.

The chain carries TRBV6-5 and TRBJ1-1; TCRdb names TRBD1, which stays unverified in the absence of DNA. The CDR3 is 14 residues long. The germline V gene has CDR1 MNHEY and CDR2 SVGAGI. The CDR3: CASSWGPGNTEAFF.

Frequency places this clonotype as medium-sized. The chain carries TRBV20-1 and TRBJ1-5; TCRdb selects TRBD1, and the lack of DNA leaves this call unchecked. The germline V gene has CDR1 DFQATT and CDR2 SNEGSKA (reference sequence). The CDR3 sequence is 15 residues long. The CDR3 spells CSASQPGQNNQPQHF.

The chain is built from TRBV9 and TRBJ2-6. The germline CDR1 and CDR2 sequences are SGDLS and YYNGEE. The CDR3 has 14 amino acids. CDR3: CASSVAPGANVLTF.

The chain has TRBV5-1 and TRBJ1-2; the TRBD1 assignment by TCRdb is unverifiable without DNA. The CDR3 covers 14 residues. From germline, CDR1 is SGHRS and CDR2 YFSETQ. CDR3: CASSRGGANYGYTF. The full variable domain, its missing parts supplied by reference TRBV5-1 and TRBJ1-2, is KAGVTQTPRYLIKTRGQQVTLSCSPISGHRSVSWYQQTPGQGLQFLFEYFSETQRNKGNFPGRFSGRQFSNSRSEMNVSTLELGDSALYLCASSRGGANYGYTFGSGTRLTVV.

The V and J genes are TRBV20-1 and TRBJ1-4; no DNA is available, so the TRBD1 call from TCRdb remains unchecked. The CDR3 runs to 16 residues. Germline CDR1 reads DFQATT; CDR2 reads SNEGSKA (reference sequence). CDR3 sequence: CSARRTGGEFNEKLFF.

The V and J genes are TRBV28 and TRBJ2-1; the D call from TCRdb, TRBD1, cannot be confirmed without DNA. This CDR3 is 15 amino acids long. CDR1 is MDHEN, CDR2 SYDVKM, per germline. The CDR3 sequence: CASSSPGQGVGEQFF.

V is TRBV5-1 and J is TRBJ2-1; the D gene TCRdb calls, TRBD2, cannot be checked with no DNA. This CDR3 comprises 17 residues. Germline-derived CDR1 and CDR2 are SGHRS and YFSETQ. CDR3 loop: CASSSGLAASSYNEQFF.

V usage is TRBV3-1 and J usage is TRBJ2-6; TCRdb's D call, TRBD2, is unchecked because there is no DNA. CDR3 size: 15 residues. CDR1 is LGHDT and CDR2 is YNNKEL in the germline V gene (reference sequence). The CDR3 loop is CASSGSVAGANVLTF. The full variable domain, its missing parts supplied by reference TRBV3-1 and TRBJ2-6, is DTAVSQTPKYLVTQMGNDKSIKCEQNLGHDTMYWYKQDSKKFLKIMFSYNNKELIINETVPNRFSPKSPDKAHLNLHINSLELGDSAVYFCASSGSVAGANVLTFGAGSRLTVL.

This chain uses TRBV19 with TRBJ1-5; the D call of TRBD1 rests on TCRdb alone, since no DNA is present to check it. CDR3 length: 12 amino acids. Per the germline V gene, CDR1 is LNHDA and CDR2 is SQIVND (reference sequence). The CDR3 here is CASRDNAQPQHF.

This rearrangement joins TRBV20-1 to TRBJ2-1. The CDR3 is made up of 15 amino acids. Germline V gives CDR1 DFQATT, CDR2 SNEGSKA (reference sequence). The CDR3 here is CSARSQLLSYNEQFF.

The V and J genes are TRBV6-1 and TRBJ2-7; TCRdb designates TRBD1, a call that cannot be tested without DNA. CDR1 MNHNS and CDR2 SASEGT come from the germline V gene. The CDR3 is 15 amino acids. The CDR3 loop reads CASSNPGQGALEQYF.

The chain recombines TRBV24-1 with TRBJ2-3. The length of the CDR3 is 15 residues. Germline V gives CDR1 KGHDR, CDR2 SFDVKD. The CDR3 reads CATSDLYSLTDTQYF.

The rearrangement joins TRBV10-3 to TRBJ2-7; the TRBD2 assignment by TCRdb is unverifiable without DNA. CDR1 and CDR2 (germline): ENHRY, SYGVKD. The CDR3 is 18 residues long. CDR3 residues: CAISDSGLAGGPSYEQYF.

The V and J genes are TRBV24-1 and TRBJ2-1. Germline values: CDR1 KGHDR, CDR2 SFDVKD. The CDR3 totals 21 residues. CDR3 residues: CATSDLLPLELDRSAYNEQFF.

This chain joins TRBV4-2 and TRBJ2-5; absent DNA, TCRdb's TRBD1 call cannot be checked. Germline assignment: CDR1 LGHNA and CDR2 YNFKEQ. The CDR3 extends over 15 amino acids. The CDR3 reads CASSQVGTGIETQYF.

The rearrangement uses TRBV20-1 and TRBJ2-1; the D call of TRBD2 rests on TCRdb alone, since no DNA is present to check it. This CDR3 spans 15 amino acids. Germline V CDR1 and CDR2: DFQATT, SNEGSKA (reference sequence). CDR3 amino acids: CSARGSGTSFGEQFF.

This chain connects TRBV5-6 to TRBJ2-7. CDR1 and CDR2 from the germline V gene are SGHDT and YYEEEE. CDR3 size: 13 residues. CDR3 amino acids: CASSSEGRYEQYF.

CDR3 sequence reads: CASRRLVHEQYF. The chain joins TRBV2 to TRBJ2-7; TCRdb's D call of TRBD2 is untestable without DNA. Germline assignment: CDR1 SNHLY and CDR2 FYNNEI. The CDR3 has 12 amino acids.

The chain joins TRBV5-1 to TRBJ2-6. Germline CDR1 is SGHRS and CDR2 is YFSETQ. This CDR3 spans 16 amino acids. The chain's CDR3 is CASSPPWQAGANVLTF.

The chain uses TRBV9 and TRBJ2-1; TCRdb gives TRBD2 as the D gene, but with no DNA this cannot be confirmed. Germline CDR1 reads SGDLS; CDR2 reads YYNGEE. The CDR3 runs to 16 residues. The CDR3 sequence: CASSLLTSGTYNEQFF.

This chain's CDR3 is CSARGVAGAPGEQYF. The chain combines TRBV20-1 with TRBJ2-7; with no DNA, the TCRdb D assignment of TRBD2 cannot be verified. The CDR3 spans 15 residues. From germline, CDR1 is DFQATT and CDR2 SNEGSKA (reference sequence).

The chain combines TRBV20-1 with TRBJ1-1; TCRdb lists TRBD1, though no DNA is available to test this call. The CDR3 length is 15 residues. Germline CDR1 is DFQATT and CDR2 is SNEGSKA (reference sequence). The CDR3 reads CSARDWSGGVTEAFF.

This chain links TRBV12-3 or TRBV12-4 with TRBJ1-2; the D call of TRBD1 rests on TCRdb alone, since no DNA is present to check it. The CDR3 runs 15 residues. CDR3 region: CASSPGPLGNYGYTF.

This chain uses TRBV20-1 with TRBJ2-5; TCRdb picks TRBD2, but there is no DNA to check that call. CDR3 length equals 12 residues. Germline CDR1 and CDR2: DFQATT and SNEGSKA (reference sequence). The CDR3 reads CSADSSTGTQYF.

The rearrangement uses TRBV2 and TRBJ2-3; TCRdb indicates TRBD2, and absent DNA this call remains unverified. This CDR3 is built from 16 residues. From germline, CDR1 is SNHLY and CDR2 FYNNEI. CDR3 region: CASSGASGSREDTQYF.

This chain joins TRBV11-1 and TRBJ2-1. The CDR3 extends over 11 amino acids. Looked up from germline, CDR1 is SGHAT and CDR2 is FQDESV (reference sequence). The CDR3 reads CASSVYYEQFF.

The gene calls are TRBV5-1 and TRBJ2-1; TCRdb selects TRBD2, and the lack of DNA leaves this call unchecked. Germline CDR1 and CDR2: SGHRS and YFSETQ. This CDR3 is built from 15 residues. The CDR3 is CASRSGTSGPNEQFF.

V usage is TRBV9 and J usage is TRBJ2-6. This CDR3 is built from 15 residues. CDR1 is SGDLS, CDR2 YYNGEE, per germline. Here the CDR3 reads CASSVLFSGANVLTF.

This sequence joins TRBV2 and TRBJ2-7. The length of the CDR3 is 12 residues. Germline V lookup: CDR1 SNHLY, CDR2 FYNNEI. The CDR3 sequence: CASSEQSYEQYF.